The 11 T cell receptor beta chains below come from one sample, sequenced in a study of T-cell reconstitution after alpha-beta-depleted transplantation in children. The TCRbeta library incorporated unique molecular identifiers. Each CDR3 protein is one row after TCRdb ran MiXCR on the PCR reads. The sample holds approximately 300,000 distinct CDR3 sequences; around 9.1% are singletons and the top ten take less than 8%. Sequencing used PBMCs, obtained before TCRalphabeta/CD19-depleted stem cell transplant. Receptors originate from a boy under two years old with acute myeloid leukemia, due to receive a stem cell transplant.

The rearrangement joins TRBV19 to TRBJ2-1; possibly TRBD1 or TRBD2 for D (6 bases each). CDR3 length: 15 amino acids. V lost 1 base, J lost 10 bases, and 17 bases lay in between. CDR1 is LNHDA and CDR2 is SQIVND in the germline V gene (reference sequence). The chain's CDR3 is CASSIARGGRWEQFF. The CDR3 nucleotides read TGTGCCAGTAGTATAGCCCGAGGGGGGCGATGGGAGCAGTTCTTC.

A few counts support this clonotype. The chain recombines TRBV29-1 with TRBJ2-7, with TRBD2 matching over 10 bases. Germline V CDR1 and CDR2: SQVTM, ANQGSEA. The CDR3 is made up of 15 amino acids. Trimming took 0 bases from V and 9 from J; bases not matched to a gene: 11. The CDR3, as DNA: TGCAGCGTTGAAGATCGGCCTACTAGCGGGAAGGGGCAGTACTTC. This gives the protein CSVEDRPTSGKGQYF.

This clonotype was detected many times. This rearrangement joins TRBV20-1 to TRBJ2-3, with D perhaps matching TRBD2 (6 bases). The CDR3 covers 13 residues. From germline, CDR1 is DFQATT and CDR2 SNEGSKA (reference sequence). V lost 3 bases to trimming and J lost 4 bases, with 11 bases between them. CDR3 loop: CSARRVAADTQYF. The CDR3 DNA sequence: TGCAGTGCTAGGCGGGTAGCGGCAGATACGCAGTATTTT.

This clonotype was detected ten times or more. CDR3 in DNA: TGTGCCAGCAGCTTAGCTAGGGCCAGCTCCTACAATGAGCAGTTCTTC. It specifies CASSLARASSYNEQFF. The V call is TRBV11-1, the J call TRBJ2-1; no definite D call. Germline CDR1 SGHAT, CDR2 FQDESV (reference sequence). Trimming took 0 bases from V and 0 from J, leaving 9 bases between them. The CDR3 contains 16 residues. Combining the CDR3 with reference TRBV11-1 and TRBJ2-1 gives the whole variable domain EAEVAQSPRYKITEKSQAVAFWCDPISGHATLYWYRQILGQGPELLVQFQDESVVDDSQLPKDRFSAERLKGVDSTLKIQPAELGDSAMYLCASSLARASSYNEQFFGPGTRLTVL.

This clonotype was seen at least ten times. The chain has TRBV7-2 and TRBJ2-5; 13 bases are shared with TRBD2. Germline V gene sequence: CDR1 SGHTA, CDR2 FQGNSA. After removal of 4 bases from V and 1 base from J, the junction contained 6 bases not matched to a gene. The CDR3 spans 17 residues. The CDR3 region is CASSSHGLAGAQETQYF. DNA of the CDR3: TGTGCCAGCAGCTCTCATGGACTAGCGGGAGCCCAAGAGACCCAGTACTTC.

The table lists this clonotype with many counts. The CDR3 reads CASSPGTSGNGDTQYF. The DNA for the CDR3 is TGTGCCAGCAGCCCAGGGACTAGCGGGAATGGAGATACGCAGTATTTT. V gene TRBV7-3 combines with J gene TRBJ2-3, with 13 bases identical to TRBD2. The CDR3 has 16 amino acids. Germline V gene lookup returns CDR1 SGHTA and CDR2 FQGTGA. V was pared by 5 bases and J by 5 bases, with 7 bases of the junction left unmatched.

The sample holds a few counts of this clonotype. The chain is built from TRBV7-2 and TRBJ2-7, with TRBD1 matching 10 bases. Germline V gives CDR1 SGHTA, CDR2 FQGNSA. There are 16 residues in the CDR3. Trimming removed 2 bases from V and 7 bases from J; junction bases left unmatched: 11. CDR3 coding DNA: TGTGCCAGCAGCTTATGGGACAGGGGCGGAATACGGGAGCAGTACTTC. Protein product: CASSLWDRGGIREQYF.

Ten or more counts support this clonotype. This chain connects TRBV5-1 to TRBJ2-2; TRBD1 is a possible D gene (5 bases). This CDR3 has 15 amino acids. From germline, CDR1 is SGHRS and CDR2 YFSETQ. The V end lost 5 bases, the J end lost 1 base, and 12 bases lay between the germline ends. CDR3 bases: TGCGCCAGCAGTCTTCGTACAGGGAACACCGGGGAGCTGTTTTTT. Translating it yields CASSLRTGNTGELFF.

This rearrangement joins TRBV11-1 to TRBJ2-1, with 8 bases fitting TRBD2. The trim removed 5 bases at V and 4 bases at J, leaving 16 bases unmatched. Germline CDR1 SGHAT, CDR2 FQDESV (reference sequence). The CDR3 covers 18 residues. The chain's CDR3 is CASSPAGTSGRQYNEQFF. The CDR3 coding sequence is TGTGCCAGCAGCCCAGCCGGTACGAGCGGGAGACAATACAATGAGCAGTTCTTC.

This sequence joins TRBV18 and TRBJ1-1, with TRBD1 as a possible D gene (6 bases). Trimming left V 4 bases short and J 1 base short, with 13 bases between. From germline, CDR1 is KGHSH and CDR2 LQKENI. This CDR3 spans 15 amino acids. CDR3 DNA sequence: TGTGCCAGCTCACGATACAAGGGGGAGAACACTGAAGCTTTCTTT. Translation gives CASSRYKGENTEAFF.

This clonotype was found many times. V is TRBV12-3 or TRBV12-4 and J is TRBJ2-6, with a weak D call TRBD2 (5 bases). The CDR3 consists of 13 residues. Trimming cost V 6 bases and J 2 bases, with 5 bases left between them. DNA of the CDR3: TGTGCCAGCAGGGGAGCTGGGGCCAACGTCCTGACTTTC. This encodes CASRGAGANVLTF.